The sequence of this T cell receptor (beta chain) was determined in a study of T cell responses to AZD1222 COVID-19 vaccine. Study observations and caveats: Samples come after the peak T cell response, not at day 14. It should be noted that donors were predominantly white British and more often female, and clonal diversity was possibly underestimated.

Pooling covered second doses at about 4 or about 12 weeks. Measured with immunoSEQ multiplex PCR; TCRdb has only the in-frame clones, and not every one. The data show 150,000 to 200,000 clones, roughly nine tenths seen once. Points on this clone: Its antigen is as yet unknown.

This CDR3 is 15 amino acids long. V was pared by 0 bases and J by 5 bases, with 11 bases between. CDR1 is SGHNT and CDR2 is YYREEE in the germline V gene (reference sequence). This specimen was peripheral blood, taken 28 days after the second AZD1222 dose. V is TRBV5-4 and J is TRBJ1-4, with D unresolved. This clonotype originated in an adult who received the AZD1222 COVID-19 vaccine. The CDR3, as DNA: TGTGCCAGCAGCTTGGACGGGCAAGGAAATGAAAAACTGTTTTTT. Amino acids: CASSLDGQGNEKLFF.